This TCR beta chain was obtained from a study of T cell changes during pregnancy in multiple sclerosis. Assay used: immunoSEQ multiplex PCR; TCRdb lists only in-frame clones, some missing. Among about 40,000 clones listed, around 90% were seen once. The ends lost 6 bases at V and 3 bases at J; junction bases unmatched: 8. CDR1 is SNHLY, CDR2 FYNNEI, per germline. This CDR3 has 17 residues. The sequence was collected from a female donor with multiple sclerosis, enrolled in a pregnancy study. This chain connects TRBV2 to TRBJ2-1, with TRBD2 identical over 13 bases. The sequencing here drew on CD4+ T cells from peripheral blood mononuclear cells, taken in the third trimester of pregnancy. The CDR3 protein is CASSYSGLAGVYNEQFF. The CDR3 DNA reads TGTGCCAGCAGCTACTCAGGACTAGCGGGAGTCTACAATGAGCAGTTCTTC.